The 10 T cell receptor beta chains presented below share a single source sample, sequenced in a study of T cell responses to AZD1222 COVID-19 vaccine. Generated by immunoSEQ multiplex PCR, the TCRdb table keeps only in-frame clones and is missing some. This table has 85,000 to 120,000 clones, less than 95% appearing once. Sequenced material: peripheral blood, taken 28 days after the second AZD1222 dose. These receptors came from an adult who received the AZD1222 COVID-19 vaccine.

This chain connects TRBV5-1 to TRBJ2-1; D could derive from TRBD1 or TRBD2 (5 bases each). This CDR3 is 14 amino acids long. Trimming shortened V by 4 bases and J by 6 bases, and 14 bases separated the two germline ends. Per germline, CDR1 SGHRS and CDR2 YFSETQ. The CDR3 is CASSHGAALNEQFF. The CDR3 nucleotides read TGCGCCAGCAGCCACGGGGCCGCCCTCAATGAGCAGTTCTTC.

The CDR3, as DNA: TGTGCCAGCAGCTTACACACGAACACCGGGGAGCTGTTTTTT. Its translation is CASSLHTNTGELFF. The chain recombines TRBV11-1 with TRBJ2-2; no clear D gene. Germline lookup yields CDR1 SGHAT and CDR2 FQDESV (reference sequence). CDR3 length equals 14 residues. Trimming took off 2 bases at V and 0 bases at J, with 4 bases between the two ends. Drawing the rest from reference TRBV11-1 and TRBJ2-2, the complete variable domain is EAEVAQSPRYKITEKSQAVAFWCDPISGHATLYWYRQILGQGPELLVQFQDESVVDDSQLPKDRFSAERLKGVDSTLKIQPAELGDSAMYLCASSLHTNTGELFFGEGSRLTVL.

The rearrangement links TRBV3-1 (or the pseudogene TRBV3-2) to TRBJ2-3, with TRBD2 matching 12 bases. This CDR3 comprises 20 residues. Germline CDR1 reads LGHDT; CDR2 reads YNNKEL (reference sequence). The junction had 12 bases not matched to a gene; V was cut back by 2 bases and J by 0 bases. In DNA form, the CDR3 reads TGTGCCAGCAGCCAACTAACGGATACTAGCGGGAGGACTAGCACAGATACGCAGTATTTT. Translating gives CASSQLTDTSGRTSTDTQYF.

The chain is built from TRBV5-4 and TRBJ1-3, with 8 bases aligning to TRBD1. The V gene end was trimmed by 2 bases and the J gene end by 4 bases; junction bases not matched to a gene: 5. The CDR3 is made up of 15 amino acids. The germline gives CDR1 SGHNT, CDR2 YYREEE (reference sequence). The CDR3 DNA sequence: TGTGCCAGCAGCTTACCCGGACAGGGAGGAAACACCATATATTTT. Protein: CASSLPGQGGNTIYF.

CDR3 bases: TGTGCCAGCAGCCCGACTCCAGGGGACAATGAGCAGTTCTTC. Translated: CASSPTPGDNEQFF. The V call is TRBV7-3, the J call TRBJ2-1; D is possibly TRBD1 (6 bases). Germline V gene data show CDR1 as SGHTA and CDR2 as FQGTGA. Between the trimmed V and J ends, which lost 5 bases and 5 bases, there was a span of 13 bases. The CDR3 spans 14 residues.

J is TRBJ2-2 and V is TRBV5-1; D is uncertain. The CDR3 extends over 14 amino acids. V lost 2 bases and J lost 8, with 13 bases in between. Germline V gene sequence: CDR1 SGHRS, CDR2 YFSETQ. The CDR3 DNA follows: TGCGCCAGCAGCTTTAGGACCTTGGCTGGGGAGCTGTTTTTT. Translation gives CASSFRTLAGELFF.

The chain joins TRBV6-5 to TRBJ1-2, with 9 bases aligning to TRBD1. The CDR3 has 14 amino acids. Germline-derived CDR1 and CDR2 are MNHEY and SVGAGI. J lost 7 bases, V lost 8 bases, and 11 bases had no gene match. This chain's CDR3 is CASGTGLLSRGYTF. CDR3 bases: TGTGCCAGCGGGACAGGGCTTCTTAGTCGTGGCTACACCTTC.

CDR3 bases: TGTGCCAGTAGTATTGAGCCAACCGGGGAGCTGTTTTTT. It specifies CASSIEPTGELFF. V is TRBV19 and J is TRBJ2-2; D not certain. Trimming took off 3 bases at V and 5 bases at J, with 7 bases between the two ends. The CDR3 is made up of 13 amino acids. Germline assignment: CDR1 LNHDA and CDR2 SQIVND (reference sequence). The full variable domain, rest sourced from reference TRBV19 and TRBJ2-2, is DGGITQSPKYLFRKEGQNVTLSCEQNLNHDAMYWYRQDPGQGLRLIYYSQIVNDFQKGDIAEGYSVSREKKESFPLTVTSAQKNPTAFYLCASSIEPTGELFFGEGSRLTVL.

The chain has TRBV2 and TRBJ2-1; maybe TRBD1 (6 bases). The CDR3 is 15 amino acids. The V gene's germline CDR1 is SNHLY and CDR2 FYNNEI. V shed 5 bases and J shed 5 bases, with 16 bases lying between them. CDR3 in amino acids: CASSQHWTANNEQFF. DNA for the CDR3: TGTGCCAGCAGTCAGCATTGGACAGCCAACAATGAGCAGTTCTTC. The whole variable domain, filled in from reference TRBV2 and TRBJ2-1, reads EPEVTQTPSHQVTQMGQEVILRCVPISNHLYFYWYRQILGQKVEFLVSFYNNEISEKSEIFDDQFSVERPDGSNFTLKIRSTKLEDSAMYFCASSQHWTANNEQFFGPGTRLTVL.

The genes are TRBV19 and TRBJ1-5, with a weak D call TRBD1 (5 bases). The CDR3 runs 15 residues. Germline lookup yields CDR1 LNHDA and CDR2 SQIVND (reference sequence). The V end was cut by 1 base, the J end by 8 bases, with 15 bases between. CDR3 in DNA: TGTGCCAGTAGTATAGCTGGGGTCGTCAGGGAGCCCCAGCATTTT. Residues: CASSIAGVVREPQHF.